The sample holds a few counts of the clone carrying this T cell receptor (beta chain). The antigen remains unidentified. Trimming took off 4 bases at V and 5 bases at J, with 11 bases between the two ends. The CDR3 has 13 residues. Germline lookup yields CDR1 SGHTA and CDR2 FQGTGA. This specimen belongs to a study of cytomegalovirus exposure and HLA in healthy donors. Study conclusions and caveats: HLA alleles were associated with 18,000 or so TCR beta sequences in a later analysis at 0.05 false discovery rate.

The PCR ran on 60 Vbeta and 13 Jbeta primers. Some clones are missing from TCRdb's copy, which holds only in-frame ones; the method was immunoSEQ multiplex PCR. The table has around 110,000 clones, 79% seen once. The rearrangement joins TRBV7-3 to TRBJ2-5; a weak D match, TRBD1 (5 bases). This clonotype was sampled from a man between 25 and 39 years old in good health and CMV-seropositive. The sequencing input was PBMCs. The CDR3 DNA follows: TGTGCCAGCAGCTCAGGGCAGGGTGAGACCCAGTACTTC. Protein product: CASSSGQGETQYF.